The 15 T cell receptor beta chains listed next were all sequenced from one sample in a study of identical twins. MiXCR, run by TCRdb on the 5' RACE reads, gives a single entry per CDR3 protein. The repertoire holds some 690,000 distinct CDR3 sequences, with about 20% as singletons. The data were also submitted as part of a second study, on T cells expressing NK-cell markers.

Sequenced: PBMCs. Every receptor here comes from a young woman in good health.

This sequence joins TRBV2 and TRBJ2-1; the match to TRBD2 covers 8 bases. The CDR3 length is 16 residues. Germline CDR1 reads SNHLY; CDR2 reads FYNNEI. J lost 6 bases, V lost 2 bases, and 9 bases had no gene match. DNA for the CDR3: TGTGCCAGCAGTGAACTCGGCGGGGGGCTTCTCAATGAGCAGTTCTTC. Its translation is CASSELGGGLLNEQFF.

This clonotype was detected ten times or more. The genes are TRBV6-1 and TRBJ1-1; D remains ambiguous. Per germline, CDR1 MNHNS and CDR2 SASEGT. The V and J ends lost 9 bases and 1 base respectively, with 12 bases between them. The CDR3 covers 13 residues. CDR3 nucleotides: TGTGCCAGTAAAAGAACAGAGAACACTGAAGCTTTCTTT. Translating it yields CASKRTENTEAFF.

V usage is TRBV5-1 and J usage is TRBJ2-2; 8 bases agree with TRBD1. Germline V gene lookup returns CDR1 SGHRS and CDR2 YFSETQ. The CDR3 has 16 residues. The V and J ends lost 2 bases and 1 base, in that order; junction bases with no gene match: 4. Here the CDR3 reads CASSLYDRGNTGELFF. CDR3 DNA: TGCGCCAGCAGCTTATACGACAGGGGGAACACCGGGGAGCTGTTTTTT.

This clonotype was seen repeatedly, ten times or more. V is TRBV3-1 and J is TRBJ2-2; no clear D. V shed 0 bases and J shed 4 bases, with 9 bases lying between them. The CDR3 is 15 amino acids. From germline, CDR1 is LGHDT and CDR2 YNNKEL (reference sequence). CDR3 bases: TGTGCCAGCAGCCAAGAACAACAGTTCACCGGGGAGCTGTTTTTT. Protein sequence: CASSQEQQFTGELFF. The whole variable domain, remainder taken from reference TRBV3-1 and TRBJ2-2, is DTAVSQTPKYLVTQMGNDKSIKCEQNLGHDTMYWYKQDSKKFLKIMFSYNNKELIINETVPNRFSPKSPDKAHLNLHINSLELGDSAVYFCASSQEQQFTGELFFGEGSRLTVL.

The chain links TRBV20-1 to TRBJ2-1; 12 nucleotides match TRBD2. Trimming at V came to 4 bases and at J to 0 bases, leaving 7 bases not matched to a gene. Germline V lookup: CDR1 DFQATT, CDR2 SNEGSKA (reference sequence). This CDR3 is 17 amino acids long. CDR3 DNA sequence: TGCAGTGCTAATTGGCTAGCGGGGGGGAGCTCCTACAATGAGCAGTTCTTC. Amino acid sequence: CSANWLAGGSSYNEQFF.

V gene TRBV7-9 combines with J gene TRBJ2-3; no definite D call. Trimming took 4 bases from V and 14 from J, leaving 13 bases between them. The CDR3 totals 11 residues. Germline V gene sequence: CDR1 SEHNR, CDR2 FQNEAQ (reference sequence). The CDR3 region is CASSSHPWGYF. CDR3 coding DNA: TGTGCCAGCAGCTCACATCCATGGGGGTATTTT.

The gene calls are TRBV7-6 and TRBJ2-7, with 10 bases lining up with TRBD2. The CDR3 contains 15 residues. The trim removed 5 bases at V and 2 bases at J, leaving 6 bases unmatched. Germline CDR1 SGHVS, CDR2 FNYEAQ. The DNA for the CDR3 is TGTGCCAGCAGCGACAGGACTAGCGGAACCTACGAGCAGTACTTC. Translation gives CASSDRTSGTYEQYF.

In nucleotides, the CDR3 is TGTGCCAGCAGTATGACAGGGGTTAATGAGCAGTTCTTC. Amino acid sequence: CASSMTGVNEQFF. This sequence joins TRBV6-1 and TRBJ2-1; 8 nucleotides line up with TRBD1. The CDR3 is made up of 13 amino acids. V shed 5 bases, J shed 7 bases, and the junction held 4 bases outside the gene matches. The germline gives CDR1 MNHNS, CDR2 SASEGT.

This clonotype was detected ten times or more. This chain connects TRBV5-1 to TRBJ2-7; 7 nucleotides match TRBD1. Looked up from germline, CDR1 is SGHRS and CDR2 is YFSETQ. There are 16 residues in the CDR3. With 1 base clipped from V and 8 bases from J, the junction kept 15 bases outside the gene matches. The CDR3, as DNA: TGCGCCAGCAGCTTGACTACAGATGGGACAGCGACTCAGCAGTACTTC. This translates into CASSLTTDGTATQQYF.

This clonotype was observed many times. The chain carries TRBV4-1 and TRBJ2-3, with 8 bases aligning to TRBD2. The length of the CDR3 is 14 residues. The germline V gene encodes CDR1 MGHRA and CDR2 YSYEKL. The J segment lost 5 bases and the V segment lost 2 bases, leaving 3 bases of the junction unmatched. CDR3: CASSQTAGVDTQYF. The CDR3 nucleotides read TGCGCCAGCAGCCAAACAGCGGGAGTAGATACGCAGTATTTT.

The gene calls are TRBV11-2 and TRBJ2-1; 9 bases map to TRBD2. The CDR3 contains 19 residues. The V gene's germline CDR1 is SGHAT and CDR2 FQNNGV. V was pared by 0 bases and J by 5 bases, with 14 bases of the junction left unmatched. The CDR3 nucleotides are TGTGCCAGCAGCTTAGATTGGATCCGGGCTAGCGGGAAACACAATGAGCAGTTCTTC. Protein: CASSLDWIRASGKHNEQFF.

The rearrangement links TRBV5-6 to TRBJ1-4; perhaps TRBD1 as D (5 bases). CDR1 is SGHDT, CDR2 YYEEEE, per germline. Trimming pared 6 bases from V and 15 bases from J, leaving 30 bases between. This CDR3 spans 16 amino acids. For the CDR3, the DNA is TGTGCCAGCACCCCAGGGATTCGGACGGCAGTTAGAACGGTGTTTTTT. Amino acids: CASTPGIRTAVRTVFF.

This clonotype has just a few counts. In nucleotides, the CDR3 is TGTGCCAGCAGCGTATCTAGCGGGAGATGGAATGGTGGTACCAAAAACATTCAGTACTTC. Translated: CASSVSSGRWNGGTKNIQYF. V usage is TRBV6-4 and J usage is TRBJ2-4, with TRBD2 matching 10 bases. J was trimmed by 2 bases and V by 6 bases; bases with no gene match: 19. The length of the CDR3 is 20 residues. Germline CDR1 is MRHNA and CDR2 is SNTAGT.

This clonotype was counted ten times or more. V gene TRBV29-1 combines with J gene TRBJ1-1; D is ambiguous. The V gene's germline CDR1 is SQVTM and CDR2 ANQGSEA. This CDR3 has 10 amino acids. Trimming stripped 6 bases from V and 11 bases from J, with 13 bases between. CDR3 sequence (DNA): TGCAGCGTACTGGCCCGGAAGGCTTTCTTT. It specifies CSVLARKAFF.

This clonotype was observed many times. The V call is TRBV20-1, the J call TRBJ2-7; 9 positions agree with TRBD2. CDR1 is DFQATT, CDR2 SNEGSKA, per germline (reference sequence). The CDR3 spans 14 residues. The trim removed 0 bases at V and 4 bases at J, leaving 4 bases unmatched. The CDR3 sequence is CSARDPSGAYEQYF. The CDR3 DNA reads TGCAGTGCTAGAGATCCTAGCGGGGCATACGAGCAGTACTTC.